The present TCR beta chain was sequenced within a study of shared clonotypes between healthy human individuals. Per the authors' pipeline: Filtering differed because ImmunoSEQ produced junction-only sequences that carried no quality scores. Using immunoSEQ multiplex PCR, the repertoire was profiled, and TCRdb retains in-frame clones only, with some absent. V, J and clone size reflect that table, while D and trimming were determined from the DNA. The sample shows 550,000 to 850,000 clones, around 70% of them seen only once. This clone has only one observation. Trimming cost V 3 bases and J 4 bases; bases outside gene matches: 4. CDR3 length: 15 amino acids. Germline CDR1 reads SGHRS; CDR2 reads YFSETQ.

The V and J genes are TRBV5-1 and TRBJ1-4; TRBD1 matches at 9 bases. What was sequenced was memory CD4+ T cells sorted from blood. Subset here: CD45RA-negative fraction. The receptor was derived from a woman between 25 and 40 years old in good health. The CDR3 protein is CASSYRGLDNEKLFF. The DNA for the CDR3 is TGCGCCAGCAGCTACAGGGGGCTAGATAATGAAAAACTGTTTTTT.